This TCR beta chain appears in the sequencing data of a study of early T cells in non-severe SARS-CoV-2 infection (dated by TCRdb to the early 2020s). Regarding the study in general: Because TCR sequencing was done on bulk RNA from unsorted whole blood, the alpha and beta chains could not be paired. What the work shows at the level of the full study, not this receptor alone: Matching against VDJdb was skewed toward anti-spike CD8 responses, likely underestimated virus-specific expansions, and missed private and CD4 specificities.

The study was a case-control design nested within a healthcare worker cohort in London, UK, with weekly nasopharyngeal swab PCR tests and blood sampling. Healthcare workers were enrolled in the week of the UK lockdown, from 23 to 31 March 2020, and were followed every week for up to roughly 16 weeks. The library was made by 5' RACE. Sequencer: NextSeq 500. The TCR library protocol attached unique molecular identifiers to individual cDNA molecules to correct for sequencing error and PCR bias. Sequencing covered both TCR alpha and beta chains, and within each sample the abundances of alpha and beta sequences were tightly co-correlated. On the study's bioinformatics: Decombinator V4 was used to annotate TCR sequences for V gene, J gene and CDR3. TCRs were defined as expanded if a significant change between any two time points was detected under a Poisson model with p below 0.0001. TCR abundances were normalised to the total number of TCRs sequenced per sample and were expressed as counts per million. TRAV1-2 paired with TRAJ12, TRAJ20 or TRAJ33 defined MAIT TCRs, while TRAV10 paired with TRAJ18 defined iNKT TCRs. VDJdb, accessed on 1 November 2021, was searched for TCRs annotated for CMV, EBV and SARS-CoV-2, and TCRs annotated for more than one antigen were excluded. The raw public reads went through TCRdb reprocessing: fastp at Q25, MiXCR clone calling, in-frame beta chains kept. Every entry covers one CDR3 protein and lists the most common genes and DNA from its rows. These V and J calls are TCRdb output, not the study's own analysis. For this sample the table gives fewer than 120,000 distinct CDR3 sequences, of which around an eighth were detected only once. Jointly, the top ten make up 3% to 4.5% of the sample.

About this clonotype itself: Its specific antigen is unknown. No clone much larger than this one lies a single base away; base qualities are absent.

For CDR1 and CDR2, the germline V gene (reference sequence) lists DFQATT and SNEGSKA. For this chain, trimming is 3 bases at the V end and 2 bases at the J end, and the number of junction bases without a gene match is 16. The CDR3, cysteine through phenylalanine, is 19 amino acids long. The DNA shown is the 57-base CDR3, in frame from base 1. The clonotype was recovered from an adult who was a healthcare worker with PCR-confirmed SARS-CoV-2 infection or an uninfected control (not recorded which). The sequencing used whole blood, collected at baseline. The V and J segments used are TRBV20-1 and TRBJ2-3; 11 central bases correspond to TRBD2. The DNA sequence is given as TGCAGTGCTAGTAGCCCCAAAACGAGACTAGCGGGGATCACAGATACGCAGTATTTT. Its protein reads: CSASSPKTRLAGITDTQYF.